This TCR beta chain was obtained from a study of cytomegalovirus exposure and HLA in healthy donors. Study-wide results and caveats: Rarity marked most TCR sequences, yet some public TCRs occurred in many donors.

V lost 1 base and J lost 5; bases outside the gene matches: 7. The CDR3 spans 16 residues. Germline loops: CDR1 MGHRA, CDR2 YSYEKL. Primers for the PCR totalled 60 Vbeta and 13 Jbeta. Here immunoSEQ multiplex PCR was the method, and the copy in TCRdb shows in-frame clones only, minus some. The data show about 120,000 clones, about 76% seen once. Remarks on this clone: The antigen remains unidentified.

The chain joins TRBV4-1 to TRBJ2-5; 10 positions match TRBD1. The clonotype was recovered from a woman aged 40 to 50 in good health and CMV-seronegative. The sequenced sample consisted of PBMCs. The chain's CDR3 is CASSQVWTGGRETQYF. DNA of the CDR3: TGCGCCAGCAGCCAAGTGTGGACAGGGGGTCGGGAGACCCAGTACTTC.